The source of this T cell receptor beta chain is a study of Ad26.COV2.S vaccination and SARS-CoV-2 variants. Treatment given: about 20 received Ad26.COV2.S at low or high dose, single or two shots; roughly five received placebo; per-sample allocation not given. It was on day 63 after the first vaccine or placebo injection that samples were taken. CDR3 length: 14 residues. From germline, CDR1 is SGHTS and CDR2 YDEGEE. Trimming removed 3 bases at V and 2 bases at J, with 12 bases between. Here immunoSEQ multiplex PCR was the method, and the copy in TCRdb shows in-frame clones only, minus some. The sample lists some 390,000 clones, roughly 90% seen once, with 1.5% to 2% in the top ten.

Here the sequenced sample was peripheral blood, taken in a trial of Ad26.COV2.S vaccine versus placebo. The sequence derives from a person aged 18-60 years who received the Ad26.COV2.S COVID-19 vaccine or a placebo. The V and J genes are TRBV5-8 and TRBJ2-7, with D hard to call. For the CDR3, the DNA is TGTGCCAGCAGCTGGGTGGCGGCTACCTACGAGCAGTACTTC. This encodes CASSWVAATYEQYF.